Below are 20 T cell receptor beta chains sequenced from a single sample in a study of blood T cell repertoires in COVID-19. The protocol was immunoSEQ multiplex PCR, while the TCRdb copy is restricted to in-frame clones and leaves out a portion. The sample has roughly 250,000 clones; 86% are singletons. Sequencing was carried out using PBMCs or T cells enriched from blood (not recorded which). The receptor set was obtained from a woman aged 45-65 years who had recovered from COVID-19.

This clone was counted between two and nine times. V and J are TRBV30 and TRBJ1-1; D ambiguous. Germline CDR1 and CDR2: GTSNPN and SVGIG (reference sequence). V was trimmed by 8 bases and J by 4 bases, leaving 17 bases between them. This CDR3 has 13 residues. CDR3: CARQMEGTTEAFF. CDR3 nucleotides: TGTGCCCGCCAGATGGAGGGAACCACTGAAGCTTTCTTT.

V is TRBV7-9 and J is TRBJ1-2; D is perhaps TRBD1 (6 bases). V lost 2 bases and J 7 bases, leaving 14 bases between the germline ends. The germline V gene has CDR1 SEHNR and CDR2 FQNEAQ (reference sequence). The CDR3 has 14 residues. This CDR3 is CASSLSGALAGYTF. CDR3 in DNA: TGTGCCAGCAGCTTATCAGGGGCGCTTGCTGGCTACACCTTC.

CDR3: CATSQGDLSNTEAFF. CDR3 sequence (DNA): TGCGCCACTTCACAGGGGGACTTATCGAACACTGAAGCTTTCTTT. The chain uses TRBV5-1 and TRBJ1-1, with 8 bases aligning to TRBD1. The V and J ends lost 9 bases and 1 base, in that order; junction bases with no gene match: 11. The germline CDR1 and CDR2 sequences are SGHRS and YFSETQ. The CDR3 length is 15 residues.

The V call is TRBV4-3, the J call TRBJ1-2; D not certain. Between the trimmed V and J ends, which lost 4 bases and 6 bases, there was a span of 18 bases. The CDR3 has 15 amino acids. Germline values: CDR1 LGHNA, CDR2 YSLEER. Here the CDR3 DNA reads TGCGCCAGCAGCCTCGGCCGGAAAGACGGGAATGGCTACACCTTC. Translation gives CASSLGRKDGNGYTF.

This clone has only one observation. The rearrangement uses TRBV30 and TRBJ2-3; TRBD2 matches at 8 bases. The CDR3 has 14 amino acids. CDR1 is GTSNPN and CDR2 is SVGIG in the germline V gene (reference sequence). V was pared by 0 bases and J by 6 bases, with 5 bases of the junction left unmatched. CDR3 sequence reads: CAWSVLAVADTQYF. Written as DNA, the CDR3 is TGTGCCTGGAGTGTACTAGCGGTTGCCGATACGCAGTATTTT. The full variable domain, completed using reference TRBV30 and TRBJ2-3, is SQTIHQWPATLVQPVGSPLSLECTVEGTSNPNLYWYRQAAGRGLQLLFYSVGIGQISSEVPQNLSASRPQDRQFILSSKKLLLSDSGFYLCAWSVLAVADTQYFGPGTRLTVL.

The CDR3 DNA reads TGTGCCAGCAGCTTGGGCAGGGGGGTGAACACTGAAGCTTTCTTT. Residues: CASSLGRGVNTEAFF. This sequence joins TRBV5-8 and TRBJ1-1; 7 positions match TRBD1. Germline CDR1 reads SGHTS; CDR2 reads YDEGEE. Trimming cost V 0 bases and J 0 bases; bases outside gene matches: 2. This CDR3 has 15 residues.

This sequence joins TRBV30 and TRBJ2-1; 10 nucleotides line up with TRBD2. V gave up 3 bases and J gave up 9 bases; unmatched junction bases: 14. Germline lookup yields CDR1 GTSNPN and CDR2 SVGIG (reference sequence). This CDR3 spans 16 amino acids. The CDR3 loop reads CAWSIGGLAGASEQFF. The CDR3 DNA reads as TGTGCCTGGAGCATAGGGGGGCTAGCGGGAGCTAGTGAGCAGTTCTTC. Supplemented by reference TRBV30 and TRBJ2-1, the full variable domain reads SQTIHQWPATLVQPVGSPLSLECTVEGTSNPNLYWYRQAAGRGLQLLFYSVGIGQISSEVPQNLSASRPQDRQFILSSKKLLLSDSGFYLCAWSIGGLAGASEQFFGPGTRLTVL.

This clone occurred once. The rearrangement joins TRBV7-9 to TRBJ1-4, with 12 bases lining up with TRBD1. The CDR3 has 14 residues. Germline V gene lookup returns CDR1 SEHNR and CDR2 FQNEAQ (reference sequence). J lost 7 bases, V lost 5 bases, and 2 bases had no gene match. The CDR3 region has the DNA TGTGCCAGCAGCGGGGACAGGGGGCCTGAAAAACTGTTTTTT. This encodes CASSGDRGPEKLFF. Looking up the rest from reference TRBV7-9 and TRBJ1-4 gives the full variable domain: DTGVSQNPRHKITKRGQNVTFRCDPISEHNRLYWYRQTLGQGPEFLTYFQNEAQLEKSRLLSDRFSAERPKGSFSTLEIQRTEQGDSAMYLCASSGDRGPEKLFFGSGTQLSVL.

This chain uses TRBV5-5 with TRBJ1-5, with unresolved D. CDR3 size: 13 residues. Trimming took 0 bases from V and 6 from J, leaving 7 bases between them. Per the germline V gene, CDR1 is SGHKS and CDR2 is YYEKEE (reference sequence). The CDR3 nucleotides read TGTGCCAGCAGCTTGGCCGGGTTTCAGCCCCAGCATTTT. As protein: CASSLAGFQPQHF.

This clone was found a few times. V and J are TRBV9 and TRBJ2-2, with D possibly TRBD1 on 6 matching bases. V was shortened by 0 bases and J by 4 bases, with 10 bases between the two germline ends. CDR1 and CDR2 (germline): SGDLS, YYNGEE. This CDR3 contains 15 residues. The CDR3 reads CASSVDIRGTGELFF. The CDR3 nucleotides read TGTGCCAGCAGCGTAGACATCAGGGGCACCGGGGAGCTGTTTTTT.

This clone is a singleton in its sample. This chain connects TRBV6-1 to TRBJ1-5, with D tentatively TRBD1 (6 bases). Germline assignment: CDR1 MNHNS and CDR2 SASEGT. This CDR3 spans 14 amino acids. V gave up 1 base and J gave up 6 bases, with 10 bases separating them. CDR3 in amino acids: CASSEGAGAQPQHF. DNA for the CDR3: TGTGCCAGCAGTGAAGGGGCAGGGGCTCAGCCCCAGCATTTT.

This chain uses TRBV3-1 (or the pseudogene TRBV3-2) with TRBJ2-1, with D maybe TRBD1 (5 bases). The germline CDR1 and CDR2 sequences are LGHDT and YNNKEL (reference sequence). The CDR3 extends over 12 amino acids. The ends were cut back, 2 bases at V and 10 bases at J, with 9 bases in the middle. The CDR3 region has the DNA TGTGCCAGCAGCCAAAGGGGTCTCGAGCAGTTCTTC. Translated, it gives CASSQRGLEQFF.

This chain's CDR3 is CASRRLGLLYEQYF. The CDR3 DNA is TGTGCCAGCAGGCGTTTGGGGCTTCTATACGAGCAGTACTTC. The chain uses TRBV28 and TRBJ2-7; weak D call: TRBD1 (5 bases). CDR1 MDHEN and CDR2 SYDVKM come from the germline V gene. Trimming left V 6 bases short and J 4 bases short, with 16 bases between. The CDR3 is 14 amino acids.

The rearrangement links TRBV7-3 to TRBJ2-5; 8 positions agree with TRBD1. Germline CDR1 and CDR2: SGHTA and FQGTGA. This CDR3 spans 14 amino acids. The J segment lost 0 bases and the V segment lost 6 bases, leaving 3 bases of the junction unmatched. Written as DNA, the CDR3 is TGTGCCAGCAGTCTGGACAGGGACCAAGAGACCCAGTACTTC. Translation gives CASSLDRDQETQYF. Together with reference TRBV7-3 and TRBJ2-5, the CDR3 gives the full variable domain: GAGVSQTPSNKVTEKGKYVELRCDPISGHTALYWYRQSLGQGPEFLIYFQGTGAADDSGLPNDRFFAVRPEGSVSTLKIQRTERGDSAVYLCASSLDRDQETQYFGPGTRLLVL.

The chain uses TRBV7-3 and TRBJ2-6; 7 bases line up with TRBD2. Germline CDR1 reads SGHTA; CDR2 reads FQGTGA. This CDR3 has 16 amino acids. Losses at the gene ends were 1 base for V and 2 bases for J; bases not matched to a gene: 2. The chain's CDR3 is CASSLKGGAGANVLTF. Here the CDR3 DNA reads TGTGCCAGCAGCTTAAAGGGAGGGGCTGGGGCCAACGTCCTGACTTTC.

This chain uses TRBV3-1 (or the pseudogene TRBV3-2) with TRBJ1-3, with 8 positions matching TRBD1. Germline CDR1 and CDR2: LGHDT and YNNKEL (reference sequence). This CDR3 comprises 15 residues. V lost 1 base, J lost 4 bases, and 3 bases stayed unmatched. CDR3 protein: CASSQGTGNGNTIYF. In DNA, the CDR3 is TGTGCCAGCAGCCAAGGGACAGGGAACGGAAACACCATATATTTT.

The genes are TRBV3-1 (or the pseudogene TRBV3-2) and TRBJ1-1; 8 bases align to TRBD1. With 3 bases clipped from V and 1 base from J, the junction kept 4 bases outside the gene matches. The CDR3 extends over 15 amino acids. The germline gives CDR1 LGHDT, CDR2 YNNKEL (reference sequence). The CDR3 bases are TGTGCCAGCAGCCACAGGGGGCAGGGGAACACTGAAGCTTTCTTT. As protein: CASSHRGQGNTEAFF.

The sample holds a few counts of this clone. CDR3 DNA sequence: TGTGCCAGCAGCCGACCTCGGGCGGGTTTCTCCTACAATGAGCAGTTCTTC. It specifies CASSRPRAGFSYNEQFF. The V call is TRBV7-8, the J call TRBJ2-1; possibly TRBD2 for D (5 bases). CDR1 is SGHVS and CDR2 is FQNEAQ in the germline V gene. Trimming removed 5 bases from V and 0 bases from J, with 17 bases in between. CDR3 length: 17 residues.

The chain is built from TRBV2 and TRBJ1-5, with D hard to call. Germline values: CDR1 SNHLY, CDR2 FYNNEI. V shed 6 bases and J shed 4 bases, with 13 bases lying between them. The CDR3 loop spans 14 amino acids. The CDR3 region has the DNA TGTGCCAGCAGCGGGGAGGGAATGAATCAGCCCCAGCATTTT. Protein product: CASSGEGMNQPQHF.

This chain uses TRBV2 with TRBJ2-3; TRBD1 agrees at 7 bases. The CDR3 is 14 residues long. V shed 8 bases and J 2 bases; nucleotides not matched to a gene: 7. Germline V gene lookup returns CDR1 SNHLY and CDR2 FYNNEI. The chain's CDR3 is CASGRQGNTDTQYF. The CDR3, as DNA: TGTGCCAGCGGACGACAGGGAAACACAGATACGCAGTATTTT.